The present entry profiles one T cell receptor beta chain with its context. In germline, CDR1 is SGHRS, CDR2 YFSETQ. V lost 5 bases and J 1 base, leaving 6 bases between the germline ends. The CDR3 spans 13 residues. Each recovered donor of Cohort 3 presented with two negative PCRs, clearance, or symptom resolution. Sequencing was performed with immunoSEQ multiplex PCR; in TCRdb, only in-frame clones are kept and a portion is missing. The repertoire holds around 250,000 clones, with more than 70% as singletons. This entry comes from a study of blood T cell repertoires in COVID-19. The wider study: Acute and convalescent COVID-19 samples came from the United States, Italy and Spain. Nucleic acid was either cDNA or gDNA, and it came from T cells, B-cell-depleted T cells, or PBMCs.

Sequenced input: PBMCs or T cells enriched from blood (not recorded which). The TCR comes from a woman aged 45-65 years who had recovered from COVID-19. The chain combines TRBV5-1 with TRBJ2-2; D is possibly TRBD1 (6 bases). CDR3 DNA: TGCGCCAGCAGGACAGGGAACACCGGGGAGCTGTTTTTT. Translated, it gives CASRTGNTGELFF.